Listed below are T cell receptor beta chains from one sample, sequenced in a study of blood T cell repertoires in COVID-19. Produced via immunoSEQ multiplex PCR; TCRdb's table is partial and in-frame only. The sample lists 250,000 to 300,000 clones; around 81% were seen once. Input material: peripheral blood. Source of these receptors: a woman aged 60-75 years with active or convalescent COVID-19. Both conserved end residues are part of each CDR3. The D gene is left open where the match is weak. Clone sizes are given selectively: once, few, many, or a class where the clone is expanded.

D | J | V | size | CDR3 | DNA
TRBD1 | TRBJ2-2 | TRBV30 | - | CAWGQGGWGELFF | TGTGCCTGGGGACAGGGGGGCTGGGGGGAGCTGTTTTTT
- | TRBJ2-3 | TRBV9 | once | CASSVGQGVTDTQYF | TGTGCCAGCAGCGTAGGCCAGGGCGTCACAGATACGCAGTATTTT
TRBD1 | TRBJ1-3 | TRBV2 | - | CASSEMWTGGPGNTIYF | TGTGCCAGCAGTGAAATGTGGACAGGGGGTCCAGGAAACACCATATATTTT
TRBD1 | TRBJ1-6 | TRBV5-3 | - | CARSLARQGSCWGAPLHF | TGTGCCAGAAGCTTGGCCCGACAGGGAAGTTGTTGGGGGGCACCCCTCCACTTT
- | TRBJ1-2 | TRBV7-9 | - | CASRPGNWDYGYTF | TGTGCCAGCAGACCCGGGAATTGGGACTATGGCTACACCTTC
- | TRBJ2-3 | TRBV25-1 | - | CATAPLDGTDTQYF | TGTGCCACCGCCCCACTAGATGGCACAGATACGCAGTATTTT
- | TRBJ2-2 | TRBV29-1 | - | CSVDLTAGGELFF | TGCAGCGTTGATCTAACGGCAGGCGGGGAGCTGTTTTTT
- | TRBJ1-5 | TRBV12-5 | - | CASGRLPDGLNQPQHF | TGTGCTAGTGGTCGCCTCCCTGACGGACTCAATCAGCCCCAGCATTTT
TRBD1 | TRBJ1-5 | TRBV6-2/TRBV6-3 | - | CASSYLTGGYSNQPQHF | TGTGCCAGCAGTTACCTCACAGGGGGCTATAGCAATCAGCCCCAGCATTTT
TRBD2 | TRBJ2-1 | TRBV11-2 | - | CASSYTSGGYNEQFF | TGTGCCAGCAGCTATACTAGCGGGGGGTACAATGAGCAGTTCTTC
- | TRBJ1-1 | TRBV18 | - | CASSPWGPVTAEAFF | TGTGCCAGCTCACCTTGGGGCCCGGTCACGGCTGAAGCTTTCTTT
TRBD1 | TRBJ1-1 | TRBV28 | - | CASSLGTGGGRTEAFF | TGTGCCAGCAGTTTAGGGACAGGGGGCGGTAGGACTGAAGCTTTCTTT
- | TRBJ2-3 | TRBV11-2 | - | CASSLAPRDTQYF | TGTGCCAGCAGCTTAGCCCCGCGGGATACGCAGTATTTT
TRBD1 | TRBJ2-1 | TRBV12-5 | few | CASGDREYNEQFF | TGTGCTAGTGGTGACAGGGAGTACAATGAGCAGTTCTTC
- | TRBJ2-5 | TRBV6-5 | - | CASLAVGETQYF | TGTGCCAGCTTAGCGGTCGGGGAGACCCAGTACTTC
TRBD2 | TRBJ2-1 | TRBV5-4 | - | CASSVAGLALYNEQFF | TGTGCCAGCAGCGTTGCGGGACTAGCGCTCTACAATGAGCAGTTCTTC
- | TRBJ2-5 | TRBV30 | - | CAWSYRAAETQYF | TGTGCCTGGAGCTACAGGGCCGCAGAGACCCAGTACTTC
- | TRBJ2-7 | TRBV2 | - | CASRARDSTYEQYF | TGTGCCAGCAGAGCGCGGGACAGCACCTACGAGCAGTACTTC
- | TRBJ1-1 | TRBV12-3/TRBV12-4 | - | CASSYGGDGAFF | TGTGCCAGCAGTTATGGTGGAGATGGAGCTTTCTTT
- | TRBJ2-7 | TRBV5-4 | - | CAPVPTGGAITYEQYF | TGTGCTCCGGTCCCCACCGGAGGGGCGATAACCTACGAGCAGTACTTC
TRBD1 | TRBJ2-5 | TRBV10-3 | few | CAIRDRGLQETQYF | TGTGCCATCCGGGACAGGGGGCTACAAGAGACCCAGTACTTC
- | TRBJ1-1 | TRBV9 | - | CASSPHPRAYLNTEAFF | TGTGCCAGCAGCCCACATCCCAGGGCCTATCTGAACACTGAAGCTTTCTTT
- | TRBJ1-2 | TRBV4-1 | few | CASSRAAGSANYGYTF | TGCGCCAGCAGCCGCGCCGCGGGCAGTGCTAACTATGGCTACACCTTC
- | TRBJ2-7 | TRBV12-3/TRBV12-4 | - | CASSLRPHEQYF | TGTGCCAGCAGTCTACGCCCCCACGAGCAGTACTTC
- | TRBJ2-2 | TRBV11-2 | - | CASSRTTNTGELFF | TGTGCCAGCAGCCGCACTACGAACACCGGGGAGCTGTTTTTT
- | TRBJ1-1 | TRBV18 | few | CASSKDRNTEAFF | TGTGCCAGCTCAAAGGACAGGAACACTGAAGCTTTCTTT
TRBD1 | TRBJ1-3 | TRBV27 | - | CASSFGQGTAIYF | TGTGCCAGCAGCTTTGGACAGGGTACCGCCATATATTTT
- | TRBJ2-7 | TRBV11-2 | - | CASSSLKNGRYEQYF | TGTGCCAGCAGCTCCCTTAAGAATGGTCGGTACGAGCAGTACTTC
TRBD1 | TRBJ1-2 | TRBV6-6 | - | CASSRSTGGTANYGYTF | TGTGCCAGCAGTCGATCGACAGGGGGCACAGCTAACTATGGCTACACCTTC
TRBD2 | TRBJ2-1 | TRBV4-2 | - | CASSQDTATSGGWYNEQFF | TGTGCCAGCAGCCAAGATACGGCGACTAGCGGGGGGTGGTACAATGAGCAGTTCTTC
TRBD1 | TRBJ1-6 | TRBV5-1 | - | CASSSGTVWNSPLHF | TGCGCCAGCAGCTCCGGGACAGTTTGGAATTCACCCCTCCACTTT
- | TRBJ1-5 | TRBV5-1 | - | CASSSDPGFNQPQHF | TGCGCCAGCAGTTCGGACCCGGGATTTAATCAGCCCCAGCATTTT
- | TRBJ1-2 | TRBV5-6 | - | CASSYRAVYTF | TGTGCCAGCAGCTACAGGGCTGTCTACACCTTC
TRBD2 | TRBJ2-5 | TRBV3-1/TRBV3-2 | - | CASSQNPSGEETQYF | TGTGCCAGCAGCCAAAACCCTAGCGGGGAGGAGACCCAGTACTTC